This T cell receptor (beta chain) is drawn from a study of post-analysis software for immune sequencing data. Tagging with unique molecular identifiers was a feature of the TCR beta cDNA libraries. TCRdb re-derived calls from the PCR reads in MiXCR, one entry per CDR3 protein. Of 650,000 to 850,000 distinct CDR3 sequences in the sample, about 50% were seen once. The V end was cut by 0 bases, the J end by 1 base, with 10 bases between. This CDR3 comprises 16 residues. Germline V gene sequence: CDR1 SGHDN, CDR2 FVKESK. Worth noting for this clonotype: Its antigen is currently unknown.

Study-wide results and caveats: Patients showed TRBV5-6, TRBV5-1 and TRBV20-1 among several TRBV segments more frequent than in controls.

This sequence originates from a girl aged 10 to 17 with multiple sclerosis. Sequencing was carried out using blood. This chain connects TRBV14 to TRBJ2-1; D possibly corresponds to TRBD1 (6 bases). CDR3 in amino acids: CASSQEPQGSYNEQFF. The CDR3 DNA sequence: TGTGCCAGCAGCCAAGAGCCACAGGGATCCTACAATGAGCAGTTCTTC.